This TCR beta chain was sequenced for a study of beta chain features in type 1 diabetes. Whole-study results and caveats: The study found moderately but significantly shorter TCRB CDR3s in all four CD4+ subsets of Type 1 diabetes patients.

Reverse transcribing all isolated RNA meant expressed TCRB transcripts were sequenced. Profiled with immunoSEQ multiplex PCR; TCRdb holds only in-frame clones, not every one. The sample has about 340,000 clones, approximately 8.2% seen once. The CDR3 is 14 residues long. Germline loops: CDR1 SGHTA, CDR2 FQGNSA. V was pared by 5 bases and J by 10 bases, with 18 bases between. Of note for this clone: Its antigen is not known.

The sequenced material came from central memory CD4+ T cells from blood. The sequence derives from a young woman in good health. The rearrangement links TRBV7-2 to TRBJ2-1; no clear D. This CDR3 is CASSPTPTRGEQFF. Written as DNA, the CDR3 is TGTGCCAGCAGCCCGACTCCGACCCGTGGAGAGCAGTTCTTC.